Listed here are 20 T cell receptor beta chains from one sample, sequenced in a study of blood T cell repertoires in COVID-19. Assay used: immunoSEQ multiplex PCR; TCRdb lists only in-frame clones, some missing. The sample lists 200,000 to 250,000 clones, approximately 91% seen once, with more than 4.5% in the top ten. The specimen sequenced was peripheral blood. These receptors were collected from a woman in her thirties or forties with acute or convalescent COVID-19.

The V and J genes are TRBV9 and TRBJ1-6; unclear D gene. Per germline, CDR1 SGDLS and CDR2 YYNGEE. Trimming removed 0 bases at V and 2 bases at J, with 9 bases between. The length of the CDR3 is 16 residues. CDR3 nucleotide sequence: TGTGCCAGCAGCGTAGGAGGGTCCCCCTATAATTCACCCCTCCACTTT. Its protein product is CASSVGGSPYNSPLHF.

This chain connects TRBV7-4 to TRBJ2-1; TRBD1 matches 9 bases. This CDR3 comprises 19 residues. Trimming removed 1 base from V and 4 bases from J; junction bases left unmatched: 14. Germline CDR1 is SGHVT and CDR2 is SQSDAQ. The CDR3 nucleotides read TGTGCCAGCAGCTTAGAAGGCTGGGGGGACAGGGTGGATTACAATGAGCAGTTCTTC. Protein sequence: CASSLEGWGDRVDYNEQFF.

The genes are TRBV7-2 and TRBJ2-3; 14 nucleotides line up with TRBD2. Germline CDR1 reads SGHTA; CDR2 reads FQGNSA. The CDR3 is made up of 17 amino acids. Trimming took 2 bases from V and 4 from J; bases not matched to a gene: 5. The CDR3 protein is CASSLPTSGGASDTQYF. As DNA, the CDR3 is TGTGCCAGCAGCTTACCGACTAGCGGGGGGGCCTCAGATACGCAGTATTTT.

The CDR3 sequence: CASRVHEQFF. CDR3 DNA sequence: TGTGCCAGTCGCGTCCATGAGCAGTTCTTC. This rearrangement joins TRBV19 to TRBJ2-1; D unresolved. The CDR3 is made up of 10 amino acids. Between the trimmed V and J ends, which lost 8 bases and 8 bases, there was a span of 7 bases. CDR1 and CDR2 from the germline V gene are LNHDA and SQIVND (reference sequence).

This chain connects TRBV6-5 to TRBJ1-2, with unresolved D. The germline V gene has CDR1 MNHEY and CDR2 SVGAGI. V lost 6 bases and J 2 bases, leaving 13 bases between the germline ends. CDR3 length: 14 residues. The CDR3 nucleotides are TGTGCCAGCAGGCCAACAGCGGGCAACTATGGCTACACCTTC. Its translation: CASRPTAGNYGYTF.

V usage is TRBV4-1 and J usage is TRBJ2-1; D is possibly TRBD1 (6 bases). The CDR3 is made up of 18 amino acids. Germline V gene lookup returns CDR1 MGHRA and CDR2 YSYEKL. V lost 1 base to trimming and J lost 4 bases, with 20 bases between them. Here the CDR3 DNA reads TGCGCCAGCAGCCAAGGGGGCCGAGGCAGGGGTCTGTACAATGAGCAGTTCTTC. This translates into CASSQGGRGRGLYNEQFF.

The J gene is TRBJ2-7, the V gene TRBV3-1 (or the pseudogene TRBV3-2); 8 positions match TRBD1. The V and J ends lost 4 bases and 3 bases, in that order; junction bases with no gene match: 5. Germline lookup yields CDR1 LGHDT and CDR2 YNNKEL (reference sequence). This CDR3 is built from 14 residues. CDR3 loop: CASSPSGTGYEQYV. CDR3 DNA: TGTGCCAGCAGCCCCTCCGGGACAGGCTACGAGCAGTACGTC.

The chain uses TRBV4-1 and TRBJ1-1, with unresolved D. Trimming took 3 bases from V and 6 from J, leaving 20 bases between them. This CDR3 contains 16 residues. Germline V lookup: CDR1 MGHRA, CDR2 YSYEKL. In DNA, the CDR3 is TGCGCCAGCAGCCAGCCATGGGTTCGGGGTTTCCCTGAAGCTTTCTTT. Encoded protein: CASSQPWVRGFPEAFF.

The chain joins TRBV18 to TRBJ2-6, with 10 bases aligning to TRBD1. Unmatched junction bases numbered 8, after V lost 6 bases and J lost 0 bases. In germline, CDR1 is KGHSH, CDR2 LQKENI. The CDR3 extends over 18 amino acids. The CDR3 coding sequence is TGTGCCAGCTCGGCTACCGGGACAGGGGCCTCTGGGGCCAACGTCCTGACTTTC. The encoded protein is CASSATGTGASGANVLTF.

The chain has TRBV7-6 and TRBJ2-5, with unresolved D. Trimming pared 5 bases from V and 3 bases from J, leaving 22 bases between. The germline gives CDR1 SGHVS, CDR2 FNYEAQ. The CDR3 sequence is 17 residues long. CDR3: CASSGQTTTGKEETQYF. For the CDR3, the DNA is TGTGCCAGCAGCGGCCAGACGACGACTGGTAAAGAAGAGACCCAGTACTTC. The full variable domain, in which reference TRBV7-6 and TRBJ2-5 provide the parts outside the CDR3, is GAGVSQSPRYKVTKRGQDVALRCDPISGHVSLYWYRQALGQGPEFLTYFNYEAQQDKSGLPNDRFSAERPEGSISTLTIQRTEQRDSAMYRCASSGQTTTGKEETQYFGPGTRLLVL.

The chain joins TRBV18 to TRBJ2-7; TRBD1 matches at 8 bases. The trim removed 3 bases at V and 6 bases at J, leaving 4 bases unmatched. This CDR3 comprises 13 residues. The germline V gene encodes CDR1 KGHSH and CDR2 LQKENI. The CDR3: CASSPDTGGEQYV. Here the CDR3 DNA reads TGTGCCAGCTCACCCGACACAGGGGGCGAGCAGTACGTC.

The rearrangement links TRBV3-1 (or the pseudogene TRBV3-2) to TRBJ2-1; TRBD2 agrees at 9 bases. In germline, CDR1 is LGHDT, CDR2 YNNKEL (reference sequence). Trimming cost V 3 bases and J 2 bases; bases outside gene matches: 8. CDR3 length equals 17 residues. Here the CDR3 reads CASSQSELAGTYNEQFF. In nucleotides, the CDR3 is TGTGCCAGCAGCCAGTCTGAGCTAGCGGGGACCTACAATGAGCAGTTCTTC.

The V gene is TRBV30, the J gene TRBJ1-5, with TRBD1 matching over 7 bases. CDR1 and CDR2 from the germline V gene are GTSNPN and SVGIG (reference sequence). V lost 6 bases to trimming and J lost 1 base; unmatched junction nucleotides: 3. The length of the CDR3 is 13 residues. The CDR3 DNA reads TGTGCCTGCGCGGGACAGAGCAATCAGCCCCAGCATTTT. Translation: CACAGQSNQPQHF. The full variable domain, with the rest looked up from reference TRBV30 and TRBJ1-5, is SQTIHQWPATLVQPVGSPLSLECTVEGTSNPNLYWYRQAAGRGLQLLFYSVGIGQISSEVPQNLSASRPQDRQFILSSKKLLLSDSGFYLCACAGQSNQPQHFGDGTRLSIL.

The chain has TRBV27 and TRBJ1-2; TRBD1 agrees at 8 bases. CDR3 size: 14 residues. V shed 7 bases and J 2 bases; nucleotides not matched to a gene: 6. The germline V gene has CDR1 MNHEY and CDR2 SMNVEV (reference sequence). The CDR3 DNA sequence: TGTGCCAGCACCACGACAGGGGCAAACTATGGCTACACCTTC. Translating gives CASTTTGANYGYTF.

The V and J genes are TRBV5-6 and TRBJ2-4; D possibly corresponds to TRBD1 (6 bases). This CDR3 contains 17 residues. CDR1 SGHDT and CDR2 YYEEEE come from the germline V gene. V was cut by 1 base and J by 0 bases, with 14 bases left in between. In DNA form, the CDR3 reads TGTGCCAGCAGCTTGAGCTTTCAGGGGTTAGCCAAAAACATTCAGTACTTC. Translating gives CASSLSFQGLAKNIQYF. The full variable domain, with the rest looked up from reference TRBV5-6 and TRBJ2-4, is DAGVTQSPTHLIKTRGQQVTLRCSPKSGHDTVSWYQQALGQGPQFIFQYYEEEERQRGNFPDRFSGHQFPNYSSELNVNALLLGDSALYLCASSLSFQGLAKNIQYFGAGTRLSVL.

About this clone itself: One end of the junction does not line up with germline, which may come from a read error. The gene calls are TRBV3-1 (or the pseudogene TRBV3-2) and TRBJ1-2; 9 bases match TRBD1. In germline, CDR1 is LGHDT, CDR2 YNNKEL (reference sequence). The CDR3 length is 15 residues. In DNA form, the CDR3 reads TGTGCCAGCACCCAACAGGGGGCGGGTAGCTATGGCTACACCTTC. This gives the protein CASTQQGAGSYGYTF.

V gene TRBV28 combines with J gene TRBJ2-5; D might be TRBD2 (5 bases). V was shortened by 5 bases and J by 1 base, with 11 bases between the two germline ends. The CDR3 sequence is 14 residues long. CDR1 and CDR2 from the germline V gene are MDHEN and SYDVKM. The CDR3 region has the DNA TGTGCCAGCAGTCCACAGCGGCTCCAAGAGACCCAGTACTTC. Protein product: CASSPQRLQETQYF.

The chain is built from TRBV6-6 and TRBJ2-1, with 7 nucleotides matching TRBD2. This CDR3 contains 17 residues. J gave up 0 bases and V 5 bases, and 10 bases lay outside the gene matches. The germline CDR1 and CDR2 sequences are MNHNY and SVGAGI (reference sequence). The CDR3 loop reads CASSQNSGASSYNEQFF. As DNA, the CDR3 is TGTGCCAGCAGTCAAAACAGCGGGGCGAGCTCCTACAATGAGCAGTTCTTC.

As concerns this clone: Germline and junction disagree at one end, which may indicate a read error. The V call is TRBV29-1, the J call TRBJ2-5; TRBD1 agrees at 10 bases. This CDR3 has 13 amino acids. CDR1 and CDR2 from the germline V gene are SQVTM and ANQGSEA. CDR3 bases: TGCCGCGTCGGACAGGGGGTCGGAGAGACCCAGTACTTC. This encodes CRVGQGVGETQYF.

This clone has only one observation. CDR3 region: CASRPTKRFTGNYGYTF. CDR3 DNA sequence: TGTGCCAGCAGACCCACGAAGAGGTTCACGGGGAACTATGGCTACACCTTC. The gene calls are TRBV11-2 and TRBJ1-2; D ambiguous. Germline CDR1 SGHAT, CDR2 FQNNGV. The V and J ends lost 6 bases and 2 bases respectively, with 22 bases between them. CDR3 size: 17 residues.